The present T cell receptor beta chain was sequenced within a study of blood T cell repertoires in COVID-19. Study summary: T cells, B-cell-depleted T cells, or PBMCs supplied cDNA or gDNA.

Repertoires were generated with immunoSEQ multiplex PCR, while TCRdb's copy carries only in-frame clones and drops some. The repertoire includes more than 100,000 clones, approximately 84% of them detected once, and about a sixth sits in the top ten. The CDR3 extends over 14 amino acids. CDR1 and CDR2 from the germline V gene are MRHNA and SNTAGT. The J segment lost 9 bases and the V segment lost 2 bases, leaving 4 bases of the junction unmatched. The V gene is TRBV6-4, the J gene TRBJ2-3; 11 nucleotides line up with TRBD2. Sequencing was performed on peripheral blood. This clonotype was obtained from a woman older than 75 with acute or convalescent COVID-19. CDR3 nucleotides: TGTGCCAGCAGTGACACCCTAGCGGGAGGAACGCAGTATTTT. It encodes CASSDTLAGGTQYF.